The 5 T cell receptor beta chains reported below all come from one sample, sequenced in a study of OX40 agonist ivuxolimab in advanced cancers. TCRdb's table, derived via immunoSEQ multiplex PCR, lists solely in-frame clones and lacks some. The sample consists of over 55,000 clones, around 90% of them appearing once. The specimen was CD4+ or CD8+ T cells sorted from blood, collected in a trial of the OX40 agonist ivuxolimab. Receptors originate from an adult with an advanced solid tumor such as melanoma, head and neck, liver or kidney cancer.

The genes are TRBV15 and TRBJ1-5, with 7 nucleotides matching TRBD1. V shed 1 base and J 6 bases; nucleotides not matched to a gene: 6. Germline V lookup: CDR1 LNHNV, CDR2 YYDKDF (reference sequence). CDR3 length equals 15 residues. For the CDR3, the DNA is TGTGCCACCAGCAGAGTTACACAGGGGAGTCAGCCCCAGCATTTT. Residues: CATSRVTQGSQPQHF.

Concerning this clone itself: Sequence at one end of the junction differs from germline and may be a read error. The CDR3 region has the DNA TGTGCCAGCACCTTAAGCGGGGGGAACTCCTACGAGCAGTACTTC. Its protein product is CASTLSGGNSYEQYF. The chain is built from TRBV7-8 and TRBJ2-7; TRBD2 aligns across 9 bases. Germline CDR1 and CDR2: SGHVS and FQNEAQ. The CDR3 extends over 15 amino acids.

This rearrangement joins TRBV28 to TRBJ2-7; possibly TRBD1 for D (5 bases). CDR3 length equals 16 residues. The germline V gene has CDR1 MDHEN and CDR2 SYDVKM. V was trimmed by 2 bases and J by 0 bases, leaving 14 bases between them. The CDR3 DNA follows: TGTGCCAGCAGTTTAGGTGGGTGGCAGGGCTCCTACGAGCAGTACTTC. This sequence encodes CASSLGGWQGSYEQYF.

The chain uses TRBV6-5 and TRBJ1-6, with a weak D call TRBD1 (6 bases). Trimming removed 2 bases from V and 10 bases from J, with 12 bases in between. The CDR3 is made up of 14 amino acids. Germline V CDR1 and CDR2: MNHEY, SVGAGI. Here the CDR3 reads CASSYRGTSSPLHF. Here the CDR3 DNA reads TGTGCCAGCAGTTACCGTGGGACAAGCTCACCCCTCCACTTT.

The chain has TRBV29-1 and TRBJ1-2, with D maybe TRBD1 (6 bases). CDR3 length: 12 residues. The V end lost 6 bases, the J end lost 1 base, and 9 bases lay between the germline ends. Germline-derived CDR1 and CDR2 are SQVTM and ANQGSEA. CDR3 amino acids: CSVRDINYGYTF. In DNA, the CDR3 is TGCAGCGTGAGGGACATTAACTATGGCTACACCTTC.